The present entry profiles one T cell receptor beta chain with its context. RNA transcripts yielded amplified TCR beta CDR3 regions. First-round RT-PCR with HTBI primers amplified the TCR CDR3 region. TCRdb itself ran the multiplex PCR reads through MiXCR, one entry per CDR3 protein. This table holds about 640,000 distinct CDR3 sequences, 20% found once. The entry originates in a study of T cells in Graves' hyperthyroidism and ophthalmopathy. This CDR3 region has 15 residues. Looked up from germline, CDR1 is MGHDK and CDR2 is SYGVNS. Between the trimmed V and J ends, which lost 4 bases and 2 bases, there was a span of 14 bases.

The genes are TRBV25-1 and TRBJ2-5; D is perhaps TRBD2 (6 bases). The TCR originated in a man aged 30 to 39 with Graves' ophthalmopathy. What was sequenced was blood. The CDR3 DNA sequence: TGTGCCAGCAGTGGAATCTTAGGAGGGCAAGAGACCCAGTACTTC. This translates into CASSGILGGQETQYF. The entire variable domain, with the rest obtained from reference TRBV25-1 and TRBJ2-5, is as follows: EADIYQTPRYLVIGTGKKITLECSQTMGHDKMYWYQQDPGMELHLIHYSYGVNSTEKGDLSSESTVSRIRTEHFPLTLESARPSHTSQYLCASSGILGGQETQYFGPGTRLLVL.